This paragraph covers one T cell receptor beta chain sequence. This entry comes from a study of technical replicates of blood from several donors. V gave up 0 bases and J gave up 10 bases, with 13 bases separating them. Germline V gives CDR1 LGHNA, CDR2 YSLEER. The CDR3 consists of 14 residues. Sequencing used immunoSEQ multiplex PCR; TCRdb keeps in-frame clones, though not all of them. The sample consists of some 78,000 clones, about 92% of them appearing once. This clonotype was obtained from a human donor in good health. V usage is TRBV4-3 and J usage is TRBJ2-1; D may be TRBD2 (5 bases). Sequenced input: T cells isolated from PBMCs. CDR3 nucleotides: TGCGCCAGCAGCCAAGATTTCGATAGCGAGGAGCAGTTCTTC. Amino acids: CASSQDFDSEEQFF.